This TCR beta chain was captured by sequencing in a study of T cells in Graves' hyperthyroidism and ophthalmopathy. Amplification of TCR beta CDR3 regions used RNA as the template. HTBI primers were employed in a first-round RT-PCR of the TCR CDR3. TCRdb used MiXCR to reprocess the multiplex PCR reads, holding one entry per CDR3 protein. The table shows about 610,000 distinct CDR3 sequences, with approximately 15% occurring only once. Duration under 3 months, a NOSPECS grade of at least 4, and a Clinical Activity Score of at least 3 characterized the ophthalmopathy patients. This clonotype showed up just a few times. This CDR3 comprises 14 residues. Germline lookup yields CDR1 MNHNS and CDR2 SASEGT. V was trimmed by 6 bases and J by 6 bases, leaving 15 bases between them.

The source of this sequence is a woman aged 40 to 49 with Graves' ophthalmopathy. The sample was blood. The chain is built from TRBV6-1 and TRBJ1-5, with D perhaps TRBD1 (6 bases). Written as DNA, the CDR3 is TGTGCCAGCAGCCGCGAGGGGGGGATTCAGCCCCAGCATTTT. Amino acid sequence: CASSREGGIQPQHF.